The next 20 T cell receptor beta chains were all read from a single sample in a study of CD4+ T cells in melanoma. Clones were read by immunoSEQ multiplex PCR, and TCRdb kept only the in-frame ones, dropping some. This table holds approximately 47,000 clones, 85% to 90% found once. The sequencing sample was made of peripheral blood. These receptors originate from a human donor with melanoma.

CDR3 in amino acids: CASSLLGSTTLLTDTQYF. The CDR3 DNA sequence: TGTGCCAGCAGTTTGCTGGGGTCCACAACACTACTCACAGATACGCAGTATTTT. The gene calls are TRBV27 and TRBJ2-3; D unclear. V gave up 3 bases and J gave up 2 bases, with 21 bases separating them. Germline V gives CDR1 MNHEY, CDR2 SMNVEV (reference sequence). CDR3 length: 18 residues.

The chain is built from TRBV7-8 and TRBJ2-1; 7 positions match TRBD2. The CDR3 is 14 residues long. Losses at the gene ends were 7 bases for V and 2 bases for J; bases not matched to a gene: 5. Germline-derived CDR1 and CDR2 are SGHVS and FQNEAQ. CDR3 region: CASTRGGTYNEQFF. Here the CDR3 DNA reads TGTGCCAGCACCCGGGGAGGGACCTACAATGAGCAGTTCTTC.

The CDR3 DNA reads as TGCGCCAGCAGGCCTGGATGGAGGGGGGAGCTGTTTTTT. Protein sequence: CASRPGWRGELFF. V is TRBV4-1 and J is TRBJ2-2; D might be TRBD2 (5 bases). The V gene lost 6 bases and the J gene lost 8 bases, with 13 bases spanning the gap. Germline values: CDR1 MGHRA, CDR2 YSYEKL. CDR3 length: 13 amino acids.

The sample holds one count of this clone. The chain joins TRBV7-8 to TRBJ2-5, with D maybe TRBD2 (6 bases). The CDR3 loop spans 12 amino acids. Germline CDR1 reads SGHVS; CDR2 reads FQNEAQ. V was shortened by 5 bases and J by 8 bases, with 12 bases between the two germline ends. The DNA for the CDR3 is TGTGCCAGCAGCGGGAGGACCGAAACCCAGTACTTC. Translation: CASSGRTETQYF. The full variable domain, with the rest looked up from reference TRBV7-8 and TRBJ2-5, is GAGVSQSPRYKVAKRGQDVALRCDPISGHVSLFWYQQALGQGPEFLTYFQNEAQLDKSGLPSDRFFAERPEGSVSTLKIQRTQQEDSAVYLCASSGRTETQYFGPGTRLLVL.

This chain's CDR3 is CASSYSRGAEAFF. The CDR3, as DNA: TGTGCCAGCAGTTACTCCCGGGGCGCTGAAGCTTTCTTT. This chain uses TRBV6-5 with TRBJ1-1, with a tentative D call TRBD1 (5 bases). The CDR3 extends over 13 amino acids. CDR1 and CDR2 from the germline V gene are MNHEY and SVGAGI. The V and J ends lost 0 bases and 6 bases respectively, with 8 bases between them.

The rearrangement uses TRBV9 and TRBJ2-5, with D perhaps being TRBD1 or TRBD2 (5 bases each). Germline CDR1 reads SGDLS; CDR2 reads YYNGEE. V dropped 0 bases and J dropped 0 bases, with 9 bases sitting between them. CDR3 length equals 15 residues. CDR3 DNA sequence: TGTGCCAGCAGCGTAGGTGGGGGAGACCAAGAGACCCAGTACTTC. Amino acids: CASSVGGGDQETQYF.

This clone came up a few times. The V call is TRBV13, the J call TRBJ1-1; 7 bases are a match to TRBD1. The CDR3 totals 15 residues. Trimming at V came to 3 bases and at J to 6 bases, leaving 10 bases not matched to a gene. CDR1 and CDR2 (germline): PRHDT, FYEKMQ (reference sequence). CDR3 nucleotide sequence: TGTGCCAGCAGCTTCTTAGACAGGGTTTATTCTGAAGCTTTCTTT. Translating it yields CASSFLDRVYSEAFF.

The rearrangement joins TRBV5-6 to TRBJ2-1, with D perhaps TRBD2 (6 bases). The CDR3 has 14 residues. The V end was cut by 1 base, the J end by 5 bases, with 10 bases between. The V gene's germline CDR1 is SGHDT and CDR2 YYEEEE. The CDR3 DNA reads TGTGCCAGCAGCTTGCAGGGACTGAACAATGAGCAGTTCTTC. Residues: CASSLQGLNNEQFF.

This sequence joins TRBV5-1 and TRBJ1-4, with D unclear. CDR1 and CDR2 from the germline V gene are SGHRS and YFSETQ. The V end was cut by 2 bases, the J end by 0 bases, with 5 bases between. This CDR3 region has 14 residues. The CDR3 region has the DNA TGCGCCAGCAGCTTCAGCGCAACTAATGAAAAACTGTTTTTT. This gives the protein CASSFSATNEKLFF.

V and J are TRBV5-1 and TRBJ1-2; 8 positions agree with TRBD1. There are 13 residues in the CDR3. Germline CDR1 SGHRS, CDR2 YFSETQ. The junction had 3 bases not matched to a gene; V was cut back by 2 bases and J by 6 bases. CDR3 amino acids: CASSFDRGDGYTF. DNA for the CDR3: TGCGCCAGCAGCTTCGACAGGGGCGATGGCTACACCTTC.

This chain links TRBV6-5 with TRBJ1-1; 7 positions agree with TRBD1. CDR3 length: 15 amino acids. CDR1 is MNHEY and CDR2 is SVGAGI in the germline V gene. The trim removed 5 bases at V and 2 bases at J, leaving 8 bases unmatched. The CDR3 protein is CASSHRGGGNTEAFF. The CDR3 DNA sequence: TGTGCCAGCAGTCACAGGGGAGGAGGAAACACTGAAGCTTTCTTT.

J is TRBJ2-2 and V is TRBV13; D is perhaps TRBD1 (6 bases). Germline values: CDR1 PRHDT, CDR2 FYEKMQ (reference sequence). With 5 bases removed from V and 3 bases from J, the gap between germline ends came to 13 bases. CDR3 length: 15 amino acids. As DNA, the CDR3 is TGTGCCAGCAGCCCCCGGGACACTTACACCGGGGAGCTGTTTTTT. Encoded protein: CASSPRDTYTGELFF.

This clone was seen more than once but under ten times. The genes are TRBV27 and TRBJ2-7; 8 bases fit TRBD1. Germline-derived CDR1 and CDR2 are MNHEY and SMNVEV (reference sequence). The CDR3 runs to 14 residues. The trim removed 7 bases at V and 5 bases at J, leaving 10 bases unmatched. DNA of the CDR3: TGTGCCAGCAAGGAGTGGCAGGGGGCCAACGAGCAGTACTTC. Its protein product is CASKEWQGANEQYF.

V gene TRBV4-3 combines with J gene TRBJ2-4, with 11 bases aligning to TRBD2. Losses at the gene ends were 1 base for V and 0 bases for J; bases not matched to a gene: 5. CDR1 and CDR2 from the germline V gene are LGHNA and YSLEER. There are 18 residues in the CDR3. The chain's CDR3 is CASSQASGGQLAKNIQYF. DNA for the CDR3: TGCGCCAGCAGCCAAGCTAGCGGGGGGCAACTAGCCAAAAACATTCAGTACTTC.

This clone was found a few times. The genes are TRBV12-5 and TRBJ1-1, with TRBD1 as a possible D gene (5 bases). This CDR3 has 13 amino acids. Germline assignment: CDR1 LGHNT and CDR2 FRNRAP. V lost 0 bases and J 11 bases, leaving 13 bases between the germline ends. This chain's CDR3 is CASGLVVGEEAFF. The CDR3 bases are TGTGCTAGTGGTTTGGTAGTAGGGGAGGAGGCTTTCTTT. The full variable domain, in which reference TRBV12-5 and TRBJ1-1 provide the parts outside the CDR3, is DARVTQTPRHKVTEMGQEVTMRCQPILGHNTVFWYRQTMMQGLELLAYFRNRAPLDDSGMPKDRFSAEMPDATLATLKIQPSEPRDSAVYFCASGLVVGEEAFFGQGTRLTVV.

The V and J genes are TRBV7-2 and TRBJ1-5, with 7 bases lining up with TRBD1. Germline V lookup: CDR1 SGHTA, CDR2 FQGNSA. The CDR3 has 13 residues. With V trimmed by 5 bases and J by 6 bases, 4 bases remained unmatched. The CDR3, as DNA: TGTGCCAGCAGCCAGTACAGGGGTCAGCCCCAGCATTTT. As protein: CASSQYRGQPQHF.

The J gene is TRBJ2-3, the V gene TRBV15; 8 positions match TRBD1. V shed 5 bases, J shed 0 bases, and the junction held 7 bases outside the gene matches. There are 16 residues in the CDR3. CDR1 is LNHNV, CDR2 YYDKDF, per germline (reference sequence). CDR3 sequence (DNA): TGTGCCACCAGCGTAAACAGGGGGGCCAGCACAGATACGCAGTATTTT. Protein: CATSVNRGASTDTQYF.

The J gene is TRBJ2-5, the V gene TRBV7-3; 10 nucleotides line up with TRBD1. V lost 5 bases to trimming and J lost 5 bases; unmatched junction nucleotides: 8. The CDR3 totals 15 residues. In germline, CDR1 is SGHTA, CDR2 FQGTGA. CDR3 nucleotide sequence: TGTGCCAGCAGCCCGACAGGGGGCGCGTATGAGACCCAGTACTTC. Amino acids: CASSPTGGAYETQYF.

V gene TRBV27 combines with J gene TRBJ2-3, with 9 bases that match TRBD2. Germline V gene lookup returns CDR1 MNHEY and CDR2 SMNVEV (reference sequence). The J segment lost 3 bases and the V segment lost 0 bases, leaving 7 bases of the junction unmatched. This CDR3 has 17 amino acids. The CDR3, as DNA: TGTGCCAGCAGTTTATCGAGGGTAGCGGGGGTAACAGATACGCAGTATTTT. Amino acids: CASSLSRVAGVTDTQYF.

The V and J genes are TRBV25-1 and TRBJ1-2; tentative D call: TRBD1 (6 bases). The CDR3 runs to 15 residues. V shed 5 bases and J shed 2 bases, with 15 bases lying between them. CDR1 is MGHDK, CDR2 SYGVNS, per germline. The CDR3 protein is CASSYLTGTNYGYTF. CDR3 nucleotides: TGTGCCAGCAGTTACCTTACAGGGACCAACTATGGCTACACCTTC.